The T cell receptor beta chain described here comes from a study of T cell responses to AZD1222 COVID-19 vaccine. About the research overall: It was second doses at about 4 or about 12 weeks that were pooled.

The V gene lost 2 bases and the J gene lost 8 bases, with 12 bases spanning the gap. CDR1 is KGHSH and CDR2 is LQKENI in the germline V gene. This CDR3 is built from 13 residues. This clone has just one count. Antigen unknown. Points from the study as a whole: Baseline antibody screening turned up just 6 or 7 seropositive AZD1222 recipients. Most donors were white British, females outnumbered males, and clonal diversity was possibly underestimated. Repertoires were obtained solely post-peak T cell response.

The method was immunoSEQ multiplex PCR; TCRdb's version includes in-frame clones alone and lacks a portion of them. The sample has approximately 110,000 clones, 88% seen once; the top ten hold 4% to 4.5%. This TCR was recovered from an adult in good health. The rearrangement uses TRBV18 and TRBJ1-1; unclear D gene. The sequenced sample was peripheral blood, obtained on day 0 of AZD1222 vaccination. The CDR3 region is CASSPGLTSEAFF. For the CDR3, the DNA is TGTGCCAGCTCACCAGGACTGACTAGCGAAGCTTTCTTT.